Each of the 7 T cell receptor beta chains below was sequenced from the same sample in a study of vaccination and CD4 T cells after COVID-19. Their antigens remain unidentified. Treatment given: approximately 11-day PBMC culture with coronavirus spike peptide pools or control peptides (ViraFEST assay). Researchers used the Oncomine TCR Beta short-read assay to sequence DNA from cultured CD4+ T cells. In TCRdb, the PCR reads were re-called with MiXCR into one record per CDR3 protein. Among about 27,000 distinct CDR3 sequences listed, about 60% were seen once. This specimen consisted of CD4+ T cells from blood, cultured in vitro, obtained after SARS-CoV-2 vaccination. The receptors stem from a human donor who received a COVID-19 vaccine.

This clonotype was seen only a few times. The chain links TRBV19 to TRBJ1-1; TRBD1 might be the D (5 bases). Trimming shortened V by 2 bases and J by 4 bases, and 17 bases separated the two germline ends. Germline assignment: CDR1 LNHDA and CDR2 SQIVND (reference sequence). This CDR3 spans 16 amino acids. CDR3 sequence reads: CASSITAVGASTEAFF. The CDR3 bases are TGTGCCAGTAGTATAACCGCCGTAGGGGCCAGCACTGAAGCTTTCTTT.

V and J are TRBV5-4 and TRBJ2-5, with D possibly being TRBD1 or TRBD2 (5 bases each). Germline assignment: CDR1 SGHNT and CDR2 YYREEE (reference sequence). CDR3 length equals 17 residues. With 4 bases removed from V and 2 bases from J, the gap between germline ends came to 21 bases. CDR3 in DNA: TGTGCCAGCAGCGTCCTGGGGGTAACAGAGAAACAAGAGACCCAGTACTTC. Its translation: CASSVLGVTEKQETQYF. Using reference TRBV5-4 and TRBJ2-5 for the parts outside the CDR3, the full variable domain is ETGVTQSPTHLIKTRGQQVTLRCSSQSGHNTVSWYQQALGQGPQFIFQYYREEENGRGNFPPRFSGLQFPNYSSELNVNALELDDSALYLCASSVLGVTEKQETQYFGPGTRLLVL.

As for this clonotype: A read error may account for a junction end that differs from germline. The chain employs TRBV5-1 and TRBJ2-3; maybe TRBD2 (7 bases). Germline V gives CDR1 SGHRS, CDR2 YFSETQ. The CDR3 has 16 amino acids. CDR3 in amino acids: CASSLKGGGSTDTQYF. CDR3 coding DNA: TGCGCCAGCAGCTTGAAAGGCGGGGGCAGCACAGATACCCAGTATTTT.

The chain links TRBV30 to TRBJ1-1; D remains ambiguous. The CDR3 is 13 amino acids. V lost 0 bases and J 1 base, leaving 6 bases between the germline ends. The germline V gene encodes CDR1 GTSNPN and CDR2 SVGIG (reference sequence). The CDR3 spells CAWSVRQNTEAFF. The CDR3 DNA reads TGTGCCTGGAGTGTACGTCAGAACACTGAAGCTTTCTTT.

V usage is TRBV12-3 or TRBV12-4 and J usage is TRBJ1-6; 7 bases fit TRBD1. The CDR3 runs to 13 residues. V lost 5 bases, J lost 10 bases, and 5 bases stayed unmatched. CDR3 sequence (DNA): TGTGCCAGCAGTCAGGGGGAAGACTCACCCCTCCACTTT. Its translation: CASSQGEDSPLHF.

CDR3 residues: CASSIPGQGPGYTF. As DNA, the CDR3 is TGTGCCAGTAGTATACCAGGACAGGGACCTGGCTACACCTTC. This chain joins TRBV19 and TRBJ1-2, with TRBD1 matching over 8 bases. CDR1 is LNHDA, CDR2 SQIVND, per germline (reference sequence). The CDR3 sequence is 14 residues long. The J segment lost 7 bases and the V segment lost 2 bases, leaving 6 bases of the junction unmatched.

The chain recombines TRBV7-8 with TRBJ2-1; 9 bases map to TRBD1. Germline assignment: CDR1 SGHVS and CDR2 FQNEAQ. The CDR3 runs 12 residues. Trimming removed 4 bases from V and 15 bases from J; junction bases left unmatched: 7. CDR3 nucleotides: TGTGCCAGCAGCTCCCTACCGGGACAGGGGTTCTTC. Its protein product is CASSSLPGQGFF.